This T cell receptor (beta chain) came from a study of blood T cell repertoires in COVID-19. About the study: Specimens from acute and convalescent COVID-19 originated in the United States, Italy and Spain. Sample material is recorded as cDNA or gDNA derived from T cells, B-cell-depleted T cells, or PBMCs.

In the source study's methods: From reference gene primer amplification, estimates of nucleated cell counts were derived. TCRdb's copy holds only in-frame clones and misses some; the assay was immunoSEQ multiplex PCR. V and J calls and clone size are copied from that table; D and trimming were computed from the DNA. The data show over 250,000 clones, about 88% seen once. Germline V CDR1 and CDR2: MGHRA, YSYEKL. The CDR3 totals 14 residues. Trimming took off 3 bases at V and 4 bases at J, with 10 bases between the two ends. The sequenced sample was peripheral blood. This sequence was found in a man in his 60s who had recovered from COVID-19. The chain is built from TRBV4-1 and TRBJ2-1; D ambiguous. CDR3 DNA sequence: TGCGCCAGCAGCCAGTTGCGGCCGTACAATGAGCAGTTCTTC. Translated: CASSQLRPYNEQFF.